This record concerns one TCR beta chain sequence. Source study methods: Amplification with reference gene primers provided the estimates of nucleated cell counts. Using immunoSEQ multiplex PCR, the repertoire was profiled, and TCRdb retains in-frame clones only, with some absent. That table furnishes V, J and clone size, whereas the DNA furnished D and trimming. The sample lists about 360,000 clones; 86% were seen once. The trim removed 4 bases at V and 0 bases at J, leaving 4 bases unmatched. Looked up from germline, CDR1 is MNHEY and CDR2 is SVGAGI. The CDR3 consists of 15 residues. This sample stems from a study of blood T cell repertoires in COVID-19.

The sequence came from a woman in her fifties or sixties with COVID-19, enrolled during active disease. The sequencing input was peripheral blood. The chain uses TRBV6-5 and TRBJ2-3; 7 positions match TRBD2. The DNA of the CDR3 is TGTGCCAGCAGTTTAGGGCGGGGGAGCACAGATACGCAGTATTTT. This gives the protein CASSLGRGSTDTQYF.